Below are 4 T cell receptor beta chains sequenced from a single sample in a study of blood T cell repertoires in COVID-19. Profiling relied on immunoSEQ multiplex PCR, and the TCRdb table lists in-frame clones only, not all of them. Of about 51,000 clones listed, 85% to 90% are singletons. The source material was peripheral blood. The receptors come from an older man with active COVID-19.

This chain joins TRBV5-8 and TRBJ1-4, with 10 bases aligning to TRBD1. This CDR3 spans 15 amino acids. The germline gives CDR1 SGHTS, CDR2 YDEGEE. V dropped 3 bases and J dropped 3; count of bases not matched to a gene: 2. The CDR3 loop reads CASSWGQGSNEKLFF. CDR3 nucleotides: TGTGCCAGCAGCTGGGGACAGGGGTCTAATGAAAAACTGTTTTTT.

As DNA, the CDR3 is TGTGCCAGCAGCGTAAACCCTAGTTACAATGAGCAGTTCTTC. The encoded protein is CASSVNPSYNEQFF. The chain carries TRBV9 and TRBJ2-1; D gene unclear. The germline gives CDR1 SGDLS, CDR2 YYNGEE. The CDR3 consists of 14 residues. V lost 1 base and J lost 4, with 9 bases in between. The whole variable domain, filled in from reference TRBV9 and TRBJ2-1, reads DSGVTQTPKHLITATGQRVTLRCSPRSGDLSVYWYQQSLDQGLQFLIQYYNGEERAKGNILERFSAQQFPDLHSELNLSSLELGDSALYFCASSVNPSYNEQFFGPGTRLTVL.

The chain employs TRBV9 and TRBJ2-1; unclear D gene. CDR1 and CDR2 from the germline V gene are SGDLS and YYNGEE. The CDR3 loop spans 14 amino acids. Trimming removed 4 bases from V and 2 bases from J, with 10 bases in between. The CDR3 is CASSPLQTYNEQFF. The CDR3 DNA is TGTGCCAGCAGCCCTCTTCAGACCTACAATGAGCAGTTCTTC.

The chain uses TRBV7-2 and TRBJ2-5, with D maybe TRBD2 (5 bases). Trimming left V 5 bases short and J 5 bases short, with 12 bases between. Germline CDR1 reads SGHTA; CDR2 reads FQGNSA. The CDR3 is 13 amino acids. CDR3 region: CASSKLGRETQYF. CDR3 bases: TGTGCCAGCAGCAAACTAGGTCGGGAGACCCAGTACTTC.